The rows below give T cell receptor beta chains drawn from one sample of a study of cytomegalovirus exposure and HLA in healthy donors. Produced via immunoSEQ multiplex PCR; TCRdb's table is partial and in-frame only. The data hold roughly 120,000 clones, with 86% observed a single time. Material: PBMCs. These receptors came from a man younger than 30 in good health and CMV-seronegative. Each CDR3 is given with its conserved first and last residue. The D gene is left open where the match is weak. Clone sizes are given selectively: once, few, many, or a class where the clone is expanded.

clone size: few; J gene: TRBJ2-3; V gene: TRBV5-6; D gene: TRBD2; CDR3 length: 18; CDR3 protein: CASSLVYGRADNSDTQYF; CDR3 DNA: TGTGCCAGCAGCTTGGTCTACGGGAGGGCCGACAATTCCGATACGCAGTATTTT
clone size: .; J gene: TRBJ2-5; V gene: TRBV6-5; D gene: .; CDR3 length: 16; CDR3 protein: CASSYRRSLQQETQYF; CDR3 DNA: TGTGCCAGCAGTTACCGAAGGTCACTACAACAAGAGACCCAGTACTTC
clone size: .; J gene: TRBJ2-7; V gene: TRBV9; D gene: .; CDR3 length: 14; CDR3 protein: CASSVGSSPYEQYF; CDR3 DNA: TGTGCCAGCAGCGTAGGTTCCAGTCCCTACGAGCAGTACTTC
clone size: .; J gene: TRBJ2-7; V gene: TRBV5-1; D gene: .; CDR3 length: 15; CDR3 protein: CASSLDGTSIDEQYF; CDR3 DNA: TGCGCCAGCAGCTTGGATGGGACAAGTATCGACGAGCAGTACTTC
clone size: .; J gene: TRBJ2-7; V gene: TRBV5-5; D gene: .; CDR3 length: 14; CDR3 protein: CASRAEVNSYEQYF; CDR3 DNA: TGTGCCAGCAGGGCTGAGGTAAACTCCTACGAGCAGTACTTC
clone size: .; J gene: TRBJ2-1; V gene: TRBV19; D gene: TRBD2; CDR3 length: 15; CDR3 protein: CASSIGTSGYNEQFF; CDR3 DNA: TGTGCCAGTAGTATAGGGACTAGCGGTTACAATGAGCAGTTCTTC
clone size: .; J gene: TRBJ2-6; V gene: TRBV10-3; D gene: .; CDR3 length: 14; CDR3 protein: CAISEGGGANVLTF; CDR3 DNA: TGTGCCATCAGTGAAGGGGGAGGGGCCAACGTCCTGACTTTC
clone size: .; J gene: TRBJ1-1; V gene: TRBV14; D gene: .; CDR3 length: 13; CDR3 protein: CASSELPGSRAFF; CDR3 DNA: TGTGCCAGCAGCGAATTACCGGGGTCGAGGGCTTTCTTT
clone size: .; J gene: TRBJ2-2; V gene: TRBV7-9; D gene: TRBD2; CDR3 length: 15; CDR3 protein: CASSLGGGWPGELFF; CDR3 DNA: TGTGCCAGCAGCTTAGGCGGGGGATGGCCCGGGGAGCTGTTTTTT
clone size: .; J gene: TRBJ2-3; V gene: TRBV7-8; D gene: .; CDR3 length: 22; CDR3 protein: CASSLAVSGSLNPLRKFYTQYF; CDR3 DNA: TGTGCCAGCAGCTTAGCCGTGTCCGGTAGCTTGAATCCCCTCCGAAAATTTTATACGCAGTATTTT
clone size: .; J gene: TRBJ1-5; V gene: TRBV5-8; D gene: .; CDR3 length: 15; CDR3 protein: CASSVQGYSNQPQHF; CDR3 DNA: TGTGCCAGCAGCGTCCAGGGTTACAGCAATCAGCCCCAGCATTTT
clone size: .; J gene: TRBJ2-7; V gene: TRBV14; D gene: .; CDR3 length: 13; CDR3 protein: CASSHRFVREQYF; CDR3 DNA: TGTGCCAGCAGCCACAGGTTTGTCCGCGAGCAGTACTTC
clone size: few; J gene: TRBJ2-7; V gene: TRBV4-1; D gene: .; CDR3 length: 15; CDR3 protein: CASSQDPTSSYEQYF; CDR3 DNA: TGCGCCAGCAGCCAAGATCCAACTAGCTCCTACGAGCAGTACTTC
clone size: once; J gene: TRBJ2-1; V gene: TRBV27; D gene: TRBD1; CDR3 length: 14; CDR3 protein: CASSLGDRVHEQFF; CDR3 DNA: TGTGCCAGCAGTTTAGGGGACAGGGTTCATGAGCAGTTCTTC
clone size: .; J gene: TRBJ2-2; V gene: TRBV5-1; D gene: .; CDR3 length: 15; CDR3 protein: CASSLYDSDTGELFF; CDR3 DNA: TGCGCCAGCAGCTTGTACGACAGCGACACCGGGGAGCTGTTTTTT
clone size: .; J gene: TRBJ2-3; V gene: TRBV7-6; D gene: TRBD2; CDR3 length: 16; CDR3 protein: CASSLEASGATDTQYF; CDR3 DNA: TGTGCCAGCAGCTTAGAGGCTAGCGGGGCCACAGATACGCAGTATTTT
clone size: .; J gene: TRBJ2-7; V gene: TRBV7-9; D gene: TRBD1; CDR3 length: 14; CDR3 protein: CASSLGTGVYEQYF; CDR3 DNA: TGTGCCAGCAGCTTAGGGACAGGGGTCTACGAGCAGTACTTC
clone size: .; J gene: TRBJ2-1; V gene: TRBV6-1; D gene: TRBD2; CDR3 length: 15; CDR3 protein: CASMVPPTSVGEQFF; CDR3 DNA: TGTGCCAGCATGGTCCCCCCGACTAGCGTCGGTGAGCAGTTCTTC
clone size: .; J gene: TRBJ2-7; V gene: TRBV11-2; D gene: .; CDR3 length: 15; CDR3 protein: CASNAGGWGSYEQYF; CDR3 DNA: TGTGCCAGCAACGCAGGGGGGTGGGGCTCCTACGAGCAGTACTTC
clone size: .; J gene: TRBJ1-1; V gene: TRBV7-8; D gene: .; CDR3 length: 15; CDR3 protein: CASSLDVFSSDEAFF; CDR3 DNA: TGTGCCAGCAGCTTAGATGTGTTTTCAAGCGATGAAGCTTTCTTT
clone size: .; J gene: TRBJ1-1; V gene: TRBV5-1; D gene: .; CDR3 length: 12; CDR3 protein: CASSTEGKRAFF; CDR3 DNA: TGCGCCAGCAGCACCGAGGGAAAGCGGGCTTTCTTT
clone size: .; J gene: TRBJ1-2; V gene: TRBV7-9; D gene: TRBD1; CDR3 length: 13; CDR3 protein: CASSWTGEGGYTF; CDR3 DNA: TGTGCCAGCAGCTGGACAGGGGAGGGTGGCTACACCTTC
clone size: .; J gene: TRBJ2-5; V gene: TRBV25-1; D gene: TRBD2; CDR3 length: 16; CDR3 protein: CASRSVAGSSVETQYF; CDR3 DNA: TGTGCCAGCAGATCGGTAGCGGGGAGTTCTGTAGAGACCCAGTACTTC
clone size: .; J gene: TRBJ2-1; V gene: TRBV27; D gene: TRBD2; CDR3 length: 15; CDR3 protein: CASSPGLAGIREQFF; CDR3 DNA: TGTGCCAGCAGTCCCGGACTAGCTGGGATTCGTGAGCAGTTCTTC
clone size: .; J gene: TRBJ2-2; V gene: TRBV27; D gene: TRBD1; CDR3 length: 18; CDR3 protein: CASSLYTPQGAYTGELFF; CDR3 DNA: TGTGCCAGCAGTTTATATACCCCCCAGGGGGCGTACACCGGGGAGCTGTTTTTT
clone size: .; J gene: TRBJ2-5; V gene: TRBV29-1; D gene: .; CDR3 length: 13; CDR3 protein: CSVERQPQETQYF; CDR3 DNA: TGCAGCGTTGAGAGACAGCCCCAAGAGACCCAGTACTTC
clone size: .; J gene: TRBJ2-2; V gene: TRBV19; D gene: TRBD1; CDR3 length: 16; CDR3 protein: CASSTRPGGYTGELFF; CDR3 DNA: TGTGCCAGTAGTACAAGACCAGGGGGATACACCGGGGAGCTGTTTTTT
clone size: .; J gene: TRBJ2-2; V gene: TRBV5-8; D gene: .; CDR3 length: 13; CDR3 protein: CASTRENTGELFF; CDR3 DNA: TGTGCCAGCACCCGAGAGAACACCGGGGAGCTGTTTTTT
clone size: few; J gene: TRBJ2-7; V gene: TRBV11-2; D gene: .; CDR3 length: 15; CDR3 protein: CASSLRAGQTYEQYF; CDR3 DNA: TGTGCCAGCAGCTTAAGGGCCGGACAGACCTACGAGCAGTACTTC
clone size: .; J gene: TRBJ1-5; V gene: TRBV6-1; D gene: .; CDR3 length: 14; CDR3 protein: CASRHSRGQQPQHF; CDR3 DNA: TGTGCCAGCAGACACTCCAGGGGACAACAGCCCCAGCATTTT
clone size: .; J gene: TRBJ2-5; V gene: TRBV6-1; D gene: TRBD2; CDR3 length: 13; CDR3 protein: CASSAGRVKTQYF; CDR3 DNA: TGTGCCAGCAGTGCCGGGAGGGTGAAGACCCAGTACTTC
clone size: .; J gene: TRBJ1-2; V gene: TRBV2; D gene: TRBD1; CDR3 length: 15; CDR3 protein: CASSEVGQGKWGYTF; CDR3 DNA: TGTGCCAGCAGTGAAGTGGGACAGGGAAAGTGGGGCTACACCTTC
clone size: .; J gene: TRBJ1-3; V gene: TRBV10-3; D gene: .; CDR3 length: 12; CDR3 protein: CAISESLTTIYF; CDR3 DNA: TGTGCCATCAGTGAATCCTTAACAACAATATATTTT
clone size: .; J gene: TRBJ2-2; V gene: TRBV6-6; D gene: TRBD2; CDR3 length: 16; CDR3 protein: CASSPKAGGHVGELFF; CDR3 DNA: TGTGCCAGCAGTCCGAAAGCGGGGGGGCATGTCGGGGAGCTGTTTTTT
clone size: few; J gene: TRBJ1-5; V gene: TRBV7-8; D gene: .; CDR3 length: 14; CDR3 protein: CASSYGGLNQPQHF; CDR3 DNA: TGTGCCAGCAGCTACGGGGGGCTCAATCAGCCCCAGCATTTT
clone size: .; J gene: TRBJ1-4; V gene: TRBV25-1; D gene: TRBD1; CDR3 length: 15; CDR3 protein: CASRIGQATNEKLFF; CDR3 DNA: TGTGCCAGCAGAATCGGACAGGCAACTAATGAAAAACTGTTTTTT
clone size: .; J gene: TRBJ2-3; V gene: TRBV5-1; D gene: TRBD2; CDR3 length: 18; CDR3 protein: CASSGEVAGGPTGDTQYF; CDR3 DNA: TGCGCCAGCAGCGGGGAGGTCGCGGGAGGGCCTACCGGAGATACGCAGTATTTT
clone size: once; J gene: TRBJ2-7; V gene: TRBV25-1; D gene: .; CDR3 length: 13; CDR3 protein: CASSGSGPSEQYF; CDR3 DNA: TGTGCCAGCAGTGGGAGCGGCCCCTCAGAGCAGTACTTC
clone size: .; J gene: TRBJ1-3; V gene: TRBV28; D gene: .; CDR3 length: 15; CDR3 protein: CASSLWRDSGNTIYF; CDR3 DNA: TGTGCCAGCAGTTTGTGGAGGGACTCTGGAAACACCATATATTTT
clone size: .; J gene: TRBJ1-1; V gene: TRBV25-1; D gene: TRBD1; CDR3 length: 16; CDR3 protein: CASSEGLGQGRTEAFF; CDR3 DNA: TGTGCCAGCAGTGAGGGTCTGGGACAGGGAAGGACTGAAGCTTTCTTT
clone size: .; J gene: TRBJ2-7; V gene: TRBV28; D gene: .; CDR3 length: 12; CDR3 protein: CASSFPTYEQYF; CDR3 DNA: TGTGCCAGCAGTTTCCCAACTTACGAGCAGTACTTC
clone size: .; J gene: TRBJ2-2; V gene: TRBV9; D gene: TRBD1; CDR3 length: 17; CDR3 protein: CASSVLDRVRDTGELFF; CDR3 DNA: TGTGCCAGCAGCGTCCTGGACAGGGTCCGGGACACCGGGGAGCTGTTTTTT
clone size: .; J gene: TRBJ1-4; V gene: TRBV2; D gene: .; CDR3 length: 13; CDR3 protein: CASRGGSGEKLFF; CDR3 DNA: TGTGCCAGCAGGGGGGGGTCGGGGGAAAAACTGTTTTTT
clone size: .; J gene: TRBJ2-3; V gene: TRBV25-1; D gene: TRBD2; CDR3 length: 16; CDR3 protein: CASTIGRGGSTDTQYF; CDR3 DNA: TGTGCCAGCACCATAGGCCGGGGGGGAAGCACAGATACGCAGTATTTT
clone size: .; J gene: TRBJ1-2; V gene: TRBV29-1; D gene: TRBD1; CDR3 length: 14; CDR3 protein: CSVEETDRGGGYTF; CDR3 DNA: TGCAGCGTTGAAGAAACGGACAGGGGAGGTGGCTACACCTTC
clone size: .; J gene: TRBJ2-5; V gene: TRBV5-1; D gene: TRBD1; CDR3 length: 15; CDR3 protein: CASSLGTGSLETQYF; CDR3 DNA: TGCGCCAGCAGCTTAGGGACAGGGAGTTTGGAGACCCAGTACTTC
clone size: .; J gene: TRBJ1-1; V gene: TRBV4-1; D gene: TRBD1; CDR3 length: 15; CDR3 protein: CASSQGPQGAAEAFF; CDR3 DNA: TGCGCCAGCAGCCAAGGCCCACAGGGGGCCGCTGAAGCTTTCTTT
clone size: .; J gene: TRBJ2-2; V gene: TRBV4-1; D gene: .; CDR3 length: 14; CDR3 protein: CASSQDGGPGELFF; CDR3 DNA: TGCGCCAGCAGCCAAGACGGCGGGCCGGGGGAGCTGTTTTTT
clone size: .; J gene: TRBJ1-1; V gene: TRBV5-1; D gene: TRBD1; CDR3 length: 13; CDR3 protein: CASWAGGNTEAFF; CDR3 DNA: TGCGCCAGCTGGGCAGGGGGGAACACTGAAGCTTTCTTT